This paragraph covers one T cell receptor beta chain sequence. Repertoires were generated with immunoSEQ multiplex PCR, while TCRdb's copy carries only in-frame clones and drops some. The sample includes tens of thousands of clones, roughly 80% seen only once; the top ten take around 5.7%. This sample was taken from a study of PD-L1 blockade in urothelial cancer. Study information: Dosed intravenously at 1,200 mg every 3 weeks, atezolizumab was initiated by patients in the mid-2010s. Analyses used blood from 3 weeks (second dose) and 6 weeks after treatment start. Blood yielded a median of about 140,000 T cells per sample.

Stated time point: pretreatment peripheral blood. The germline V gene encodes CDR1 MNHGY and CDR2 SAAAGT. This CDR3 contains 15 residues. Trimming removed 4 bases from V and 0 bases from J, with 7 bases in between. The clonotype originates from a man in his 70s with urothelial cancer. V is TRBV6-8 and J is TRBJ2-6, with unresolved D. Sequencing used PBMCs, obtained around atezolizumab (anti-PD-L1) treatment. The CDR3 DNA reads TGTGCCAGCAGTTGCCTAAACTCTGGGGCCAACGTCCTGACTTTC. Translated, it gives CASSCLNSGANVLTF.